This T cell receptor beta chain was found in a study of blood T cell repertoires in COVID-19 (dated by TCRdb to 2019 to 2021). For context, the study as a whole: Collaborator samples came from the United States, Italy and Spain and covered acute and convalescent phases of COVID-19. The prospective study material was composed of cDNA or gDNA derived from T cells, B-cell-depleted T cells, or PBMCs. Subjects who had been exposed to COVID-19, were actively infected with it, or had recovered from it provided the deeply sampled blood TCRbeta repertoires that made up the dataset. A freely available public database, intended as a resource for researchers studying the immune response to SARS-CoV-2, is where the repertoires were released. The samples were drawn from two sources: the first 160 participants of the ongoing ImmuneRACE study, and over 950 subjects contributed by 6 global collaborators. The sample metadata nearly always contained a de-identified subject ID, COVID-19 status, age in years and sex. Where available, HLA class I and class II types were taken from metadata supplied by the sample provider and were not determined by assay-based typing.

The cysteine opens and the phenylalanine closes a CDR3 of 13 amino acids. Only the CDR3 DNA stays, 39 bases, in frame from base 1. A distance of 12 bases separates the germline ends of V and J, which lose 3 bases and 9 bases respectively. From the germline V gene (reference sequence), CDR1 is MNHEY and CDR2 is SMNVEV. TCRbeta CDR3 regions were amplified from genomic DNA using the immunoSEQ Assay, a bias-controlled multiplex PCR. The original pipeline was this. Nucleated cell counts per sample were estimated from amplification of reference gene primers within the assay. To quantify the absolute abundance of each unique TCRbeta CDR3 rearrangement, sequence reads were collapsed and filtered. For each sample, productive Simpson clonality was calculated by taking the square root of Simpson's diversity index across productive rearrangements. The table was pulled from immuneACCESS by TCRdb, which kept in-frame rearrangements only. Such tables lose some clones; where checked, under half of the loss comes from unresolved V genes, and the rest has no known cause. The DNA gave D and trimming, while V, J and clone size come from that table. The sample has roughly 520,000 clones on record, roughly 90% of them singletons. The top ten clonotypes cover approximately 2% of the sample.

Participants in the prospective study were aged roughly 18 to 90 years, lived in 20 to 25 United States geographic areas, and enrolled through a virtual design. To assign participants to cohorts, the prospective study relied on clinical history that participants themselves reported in a screening survey and a study questionnaire. ImmuneRACE Cohort 3 recovered participants were defined by two consecutive negative NP/OP PCR tests, healthcare professional clearance, or symptom resolution. Each participant in the prospective study had whole blood, serum and a nasopharyngeal or oropharyngeal swab collected by mobile phlebotomists. Prospective study participants could optionally give additional blood draws and questionnaires over a 2-month period. Blood samples from the prospective study were shipped frozen or at room temperature prior to DNA extraction. Here is what the overall study found, with its caveats: The amount of clinical and demographic metadata varied by source and participant and was provided uncurated.

In regard to this clone: The antigen it recognizes is unknown. Base qualities are missing; no much larger clone stands one base away.

The sequence links TRBV27 to TRBJ1-5; the D gene cannot be named for sure. Material for sequencing was PBMCs or T cells enriched from blood (not recorded which). The TCR sequence derives from a woman in her thirties or forties who had recovered from COVID-19. The nucleotide sequence reads TGTGCCAGCAGTTTTGGGTTATCGGGGCCCCAGCATTTT. Its product reads: CASSFGLSGPQHF.